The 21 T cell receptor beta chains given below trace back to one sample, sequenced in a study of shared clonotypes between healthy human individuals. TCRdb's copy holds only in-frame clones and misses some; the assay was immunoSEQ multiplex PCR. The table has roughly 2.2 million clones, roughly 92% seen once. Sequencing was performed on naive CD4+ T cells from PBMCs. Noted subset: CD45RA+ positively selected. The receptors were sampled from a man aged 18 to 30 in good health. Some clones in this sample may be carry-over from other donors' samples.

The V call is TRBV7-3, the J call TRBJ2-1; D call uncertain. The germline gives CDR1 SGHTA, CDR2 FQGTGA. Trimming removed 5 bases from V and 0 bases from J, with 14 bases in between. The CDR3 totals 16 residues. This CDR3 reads CASSDQTRSSYNEQFF. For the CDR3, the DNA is TGTGCCAGCAGCGACCAGACCCGATCCTCCTACAATGAGCAGTTCTTC. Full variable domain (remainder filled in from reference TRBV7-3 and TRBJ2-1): GAGVSQTPSNKVTEKGKYVELRCDPISGHTALYWYRQSLGQGPEFLIYFQGTGAADDSGLPNDRFFAVRPEGSVSTLKIQRTERGDSAVYLCASSDQTRSSYNEQFFGPGTRLTVL.

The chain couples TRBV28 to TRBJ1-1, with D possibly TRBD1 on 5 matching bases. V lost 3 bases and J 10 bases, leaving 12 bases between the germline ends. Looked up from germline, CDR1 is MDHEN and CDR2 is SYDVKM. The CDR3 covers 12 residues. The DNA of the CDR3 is TGTGCCAGCAGTTTGTTCCCGAGGGGAGCTTTCTTT. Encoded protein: CASSLFPRGAFF.

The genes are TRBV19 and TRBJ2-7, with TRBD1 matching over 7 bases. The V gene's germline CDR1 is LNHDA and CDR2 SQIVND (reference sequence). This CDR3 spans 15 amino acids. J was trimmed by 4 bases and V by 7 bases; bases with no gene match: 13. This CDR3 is CASTPAGTEFYEQYF. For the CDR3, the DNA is TGTGCCAGTACGCCGGCAGGGACAGAATTTTACGAGCAGTACTTC.

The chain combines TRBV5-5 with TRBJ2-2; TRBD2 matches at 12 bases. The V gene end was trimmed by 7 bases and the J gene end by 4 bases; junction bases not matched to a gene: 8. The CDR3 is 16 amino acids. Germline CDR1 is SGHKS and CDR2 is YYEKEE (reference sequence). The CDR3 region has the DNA TGTGCCAGCGGGACTAGCGGGCCCAGCGGCACCGGGGAGCTGTTTTTT. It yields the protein CASGTSGPSGTGELFF.

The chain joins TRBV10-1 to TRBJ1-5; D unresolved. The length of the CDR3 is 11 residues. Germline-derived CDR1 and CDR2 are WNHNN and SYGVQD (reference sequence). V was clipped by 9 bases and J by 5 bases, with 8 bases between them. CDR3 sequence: CARVHDQPQHF. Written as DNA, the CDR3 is TGCGCCAGGGTACACGATCAGCCCCAGCATTTT.

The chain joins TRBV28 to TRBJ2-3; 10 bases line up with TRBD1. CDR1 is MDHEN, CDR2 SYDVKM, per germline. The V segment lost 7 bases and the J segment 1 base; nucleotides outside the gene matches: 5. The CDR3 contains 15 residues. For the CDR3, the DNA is TGTGCCAGCAATCCGACAGGGGGCGGCACAGATACGCAGTATTTT. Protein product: CASNPTGGGTDTQYF. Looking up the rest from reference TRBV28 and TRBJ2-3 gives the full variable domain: DVKVTQSSRYLVKRTGEKVFLECVQDMDHENMFWYRQDPGLGLRLIYFSYDVKMKEKGDIPEGYSVSREKKERFSLILESASTNQTSMYLCASNPTGGGTDTQYFGPGTRLTVL.

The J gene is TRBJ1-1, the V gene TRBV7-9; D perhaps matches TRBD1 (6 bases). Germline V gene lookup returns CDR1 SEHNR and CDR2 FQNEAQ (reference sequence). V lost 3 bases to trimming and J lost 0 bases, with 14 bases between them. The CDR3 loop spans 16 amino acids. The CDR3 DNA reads TGTGCCAGCAGCTTCCGGGACAACCCACTGAACACTGAAGCTTTCTTT. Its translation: CASSFRDNPLNTEAFF.

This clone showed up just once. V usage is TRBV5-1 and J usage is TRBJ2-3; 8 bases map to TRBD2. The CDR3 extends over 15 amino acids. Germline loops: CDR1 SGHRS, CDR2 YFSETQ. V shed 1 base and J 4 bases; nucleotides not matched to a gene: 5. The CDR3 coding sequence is TGCGCCAGCAGCTTGATGTTAGCGGGGTCAGATACGCAGTATTTT. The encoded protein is CASSLMLAGSDTQYF.

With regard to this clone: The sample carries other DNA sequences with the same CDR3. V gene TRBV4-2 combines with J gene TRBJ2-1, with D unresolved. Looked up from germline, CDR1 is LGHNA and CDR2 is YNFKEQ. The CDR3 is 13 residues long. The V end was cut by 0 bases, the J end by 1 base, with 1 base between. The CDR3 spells CASSQESYNEQFF. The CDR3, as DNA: TGTGCCAGCAGCCAAGAATCCTACAATGAGCAGTTCTTC.

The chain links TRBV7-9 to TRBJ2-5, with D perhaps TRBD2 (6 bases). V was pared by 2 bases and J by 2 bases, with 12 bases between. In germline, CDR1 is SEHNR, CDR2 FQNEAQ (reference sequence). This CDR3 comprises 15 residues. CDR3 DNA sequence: TGTGCCAGCAGCTTACGGGCTAGCGCTCAAGAGACCCAGTACTTC. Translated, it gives CASSLRASAQETQYF.

The CDR3 bases are TGTGCCAGCACCCCTGTCCCCCTCGGTGAGCAGTTCTTC. Translation gives CASTPVPLGEQFF. The rearrangement uses TRBV2 and TRBJ2-1; no firm D call. The CDR3 consists of 13 residues. Between the trimmed V and J ends, which lost 7 bases and 9 bases, there was a span of 16 bases. Germline V gene sequence: CDR1 SNHLY, CDR2 FYNNEI.

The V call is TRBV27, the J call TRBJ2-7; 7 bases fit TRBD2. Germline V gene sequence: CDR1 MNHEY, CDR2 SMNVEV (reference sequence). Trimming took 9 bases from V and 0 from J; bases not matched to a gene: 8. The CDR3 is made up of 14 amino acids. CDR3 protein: CASSRRESSYEQYF. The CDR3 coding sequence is TGTGCCAGTTCCCGGCGGGAGAGCTCCTACGAGCAGTACTTC.

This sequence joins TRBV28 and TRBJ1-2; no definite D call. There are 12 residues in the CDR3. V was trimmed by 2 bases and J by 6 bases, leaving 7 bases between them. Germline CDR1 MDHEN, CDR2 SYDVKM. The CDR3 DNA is TGTGCCAGCAGTTTACCCAGACATGGCTACACCTTC. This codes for CASSLPRHGYTF.

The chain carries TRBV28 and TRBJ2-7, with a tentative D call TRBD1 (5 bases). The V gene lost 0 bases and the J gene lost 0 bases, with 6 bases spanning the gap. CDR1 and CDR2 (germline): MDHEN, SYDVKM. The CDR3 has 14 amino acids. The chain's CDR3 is CASSLWTDSYEQYF. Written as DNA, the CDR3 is TGTGCCAGCAGTTTATGGACAGACTCCTACGAGCAGTACTTC. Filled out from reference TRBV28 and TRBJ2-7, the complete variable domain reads DVKVTQSSRYLVKRTGEKVFLECVQDMDHENMFWYRQDPGLGLRLIYFSYDVKMKEKGDIPEGYSVSREKKERFSLILESASTNQTSMYLCASSLWTDSYEQYFGPGTRLTVT.

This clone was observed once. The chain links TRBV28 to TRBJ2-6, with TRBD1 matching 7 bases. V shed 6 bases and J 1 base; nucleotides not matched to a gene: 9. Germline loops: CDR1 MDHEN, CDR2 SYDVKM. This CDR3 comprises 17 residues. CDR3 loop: CASSRVQGMSGANVLTF. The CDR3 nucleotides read TGTGCCAGCAGCCGTGTACAGGGGATGTCTGGGGCCAACGTCCTGACTTTC.

CDR3 in DNA: TGTGCCAGCAGCTTAGAGTGGCCCTTCACAGATACGCAGTATTTT. This translates into CASSLEWPFTDTQYF. The chain combines TRBV11-2 with TRBJ2-3; no definite D call. There are 15 residues in the CDR3. Germline CDR1 SGHAT, CDR2 FQNNGV. Between the trimmed V and J ends, which lost 0 bases and 2 bases, there was a span of 9 bases.

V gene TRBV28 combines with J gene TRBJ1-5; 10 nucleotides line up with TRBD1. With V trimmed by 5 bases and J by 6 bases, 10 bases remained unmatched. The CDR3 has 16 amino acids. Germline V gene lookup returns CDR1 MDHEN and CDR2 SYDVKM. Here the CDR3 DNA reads TGTGCCAGCAGTCCGCCCTCGGACAGGGGGGGTCAGCCCCAGCATTTT. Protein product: CASSPPSDRGGQPQHF. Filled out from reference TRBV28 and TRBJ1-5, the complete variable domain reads DVKVTQSSRYLVKRTGEKVFLECVQDMDHENMFWYRQDPGLGLRLIYFSYDVKMKEKGDIPEGYSVSREKKERFSLILESASTNQTSMYLCASSPPSDRGGQPQHFGDGTRLSIL.

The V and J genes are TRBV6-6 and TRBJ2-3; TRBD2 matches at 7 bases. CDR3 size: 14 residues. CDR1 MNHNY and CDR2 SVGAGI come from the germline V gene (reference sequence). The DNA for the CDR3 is TGTACTACACGAAGCGGGACGGCCGGGGATACGCAGTATTTT. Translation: CTTRSGTAGDTQYF.

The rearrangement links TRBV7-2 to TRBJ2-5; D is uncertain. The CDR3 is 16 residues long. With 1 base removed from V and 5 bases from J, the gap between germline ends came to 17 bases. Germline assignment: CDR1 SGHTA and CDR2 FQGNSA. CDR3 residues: CASSLGSSIRSETQYF. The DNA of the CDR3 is TGTGCCAGCAGCTTAGGCTCCTCAATAAGGTCGGAGACCCAGTACTTC.

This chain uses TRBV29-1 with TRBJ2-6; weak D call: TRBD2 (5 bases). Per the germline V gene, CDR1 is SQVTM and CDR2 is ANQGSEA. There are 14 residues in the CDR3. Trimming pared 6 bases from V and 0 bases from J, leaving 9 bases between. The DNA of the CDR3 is TGCAGCGTGAGGGCTCACTCTGGGGCCAACGTCCTGACTTTC. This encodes CSVRAHSGANVLTF.

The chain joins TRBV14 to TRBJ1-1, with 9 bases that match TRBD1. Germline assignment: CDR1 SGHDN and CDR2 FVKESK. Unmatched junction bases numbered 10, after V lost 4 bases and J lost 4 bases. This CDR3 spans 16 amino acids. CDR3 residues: CASSPDRGPRSTEAFF. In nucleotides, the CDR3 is TGTGCCAGCAGCCCGGACAGGGGACCACGGAGCACTGAAGCTTTCTTT.